This T cell receptor (beta chain) appears in the sequencing data of a study of blood T cell repertoires in COVID-19. At the level of the study: Whether acute or convalescent, the COVID-19 samples came from the United States, Italy and Spain. PBMCs, B-cell-depleted T cells, or T cells provided the cDNA or gDNA that made up the material.

Per the authors' pipeline: Nucleated cell counts were estimated from reference gene primer amplification. Produced via immunoSEQ multiplex PCR; TCRdb's table is partial and in-frame only. V and J calls and clone size are those listed in that table; D and trimming were worked out from the DNA. Among about 100,000 clones, around 90% were seen once, and the ten largest hold approximately 5.6%. This CDR3 has 14 amino acids. CDR1 and CDR2 (germline): SGHRS, YFSETQ. Trimming removed 3 bases at V and 1 base at J, with 10 bases between. Seattle patient enrollment occurred during active infection, with longitudinal follow-up thereafter.

This clonotype originated in a woman aged 45 to 65 with COVID-19, enrolled during active disease. The J gene is TRBJ1-1, the V gene TRBV5-1; no reliable D call. Sample: peripheral blood. The CDR3 nucleotides read TGCGCCAGCAGCTCGGCGGTCAAGAACACTGAAGCTTTCTTT. Protein: CASSSAVKNTEAFF.